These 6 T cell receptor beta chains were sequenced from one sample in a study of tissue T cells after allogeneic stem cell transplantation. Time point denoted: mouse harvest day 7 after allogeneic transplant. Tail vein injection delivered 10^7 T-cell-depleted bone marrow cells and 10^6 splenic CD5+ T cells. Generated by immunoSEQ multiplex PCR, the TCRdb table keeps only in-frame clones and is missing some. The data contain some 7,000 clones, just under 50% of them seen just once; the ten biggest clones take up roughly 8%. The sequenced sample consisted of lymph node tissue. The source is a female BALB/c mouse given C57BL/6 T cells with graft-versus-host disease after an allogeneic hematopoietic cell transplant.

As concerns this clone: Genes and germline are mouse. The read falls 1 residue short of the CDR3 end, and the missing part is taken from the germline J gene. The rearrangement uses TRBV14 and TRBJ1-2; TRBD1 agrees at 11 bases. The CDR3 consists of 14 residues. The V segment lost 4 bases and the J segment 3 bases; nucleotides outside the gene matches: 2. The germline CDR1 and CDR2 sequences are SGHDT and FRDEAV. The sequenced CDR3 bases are TGTGCCAGCAGTCGGACAGGGGGCGACTCCGACTACACC. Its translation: CASSRTGGDSDYT. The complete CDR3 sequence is CASSRTGGDSDYTF.

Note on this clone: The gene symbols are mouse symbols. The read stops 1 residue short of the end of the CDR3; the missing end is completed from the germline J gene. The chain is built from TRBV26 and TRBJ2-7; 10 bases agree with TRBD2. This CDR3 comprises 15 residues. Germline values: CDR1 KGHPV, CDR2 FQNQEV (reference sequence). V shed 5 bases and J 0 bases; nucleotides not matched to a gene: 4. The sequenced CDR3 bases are TGTGCCAGCAGTAAGGGACTGGGGAGCTCCTATGAACAGTAC. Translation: CASSKGLGSSYEQY. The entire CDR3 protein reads CASSKGLGSSYEQYF.

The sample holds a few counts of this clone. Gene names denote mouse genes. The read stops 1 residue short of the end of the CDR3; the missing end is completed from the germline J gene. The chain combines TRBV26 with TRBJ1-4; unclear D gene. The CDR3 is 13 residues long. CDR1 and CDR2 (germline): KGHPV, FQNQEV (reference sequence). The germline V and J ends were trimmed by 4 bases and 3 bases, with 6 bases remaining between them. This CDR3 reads CASSPGANERLFF. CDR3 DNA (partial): TGTGCCAGCAGTCCGGGAGCCAACGAAAGATTATTT.

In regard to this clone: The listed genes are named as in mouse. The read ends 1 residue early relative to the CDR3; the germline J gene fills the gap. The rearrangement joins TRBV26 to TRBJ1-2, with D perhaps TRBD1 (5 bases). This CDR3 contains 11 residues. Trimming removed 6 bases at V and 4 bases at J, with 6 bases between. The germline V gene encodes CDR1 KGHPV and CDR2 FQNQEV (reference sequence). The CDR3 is CASSQGSDYTF. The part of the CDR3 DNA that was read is TGTGCCAGCAGCCAGGGCTCCGACTACACC.

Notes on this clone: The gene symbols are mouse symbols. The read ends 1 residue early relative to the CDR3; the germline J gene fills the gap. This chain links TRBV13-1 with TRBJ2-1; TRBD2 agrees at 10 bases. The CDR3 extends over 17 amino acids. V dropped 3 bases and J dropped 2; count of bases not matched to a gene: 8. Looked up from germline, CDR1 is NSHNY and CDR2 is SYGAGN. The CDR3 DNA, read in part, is TGTGCCAGCAGTGCCCCGGGACTGGGGCTTTACTATGCTGAGCAGTTC. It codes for CASSAPGLGLYYAEQF. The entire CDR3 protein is CASSAPGLGLYYAEQFF.

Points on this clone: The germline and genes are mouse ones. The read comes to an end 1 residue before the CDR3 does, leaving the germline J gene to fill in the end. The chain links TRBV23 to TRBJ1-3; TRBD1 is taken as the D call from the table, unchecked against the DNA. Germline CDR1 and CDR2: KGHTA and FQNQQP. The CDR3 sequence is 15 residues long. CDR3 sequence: CSSSQQGNSGNTLYF. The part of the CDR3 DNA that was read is TGCTCCAGCAGTCAACAGGGGAATTCTGGAAATACGCTCTAT.